Given below is one T cell receptor beta chain in context. Profiled with immunoSEQ multiplex PCR; TCRdb holds only in-frame clones, not every one. Among about 200,000 clones listed, roughly 88% were seen once. The CDR3 consists of 16 residues. The germline V gene has CDR1 LGHNA and CDR2 YNFKEQ. J gave up 3 bases and V 1 base, and 1 base lay outside the gene matches. This record comes from a study of blood T cell repertoires in COVID-19. Looking at the study overall: The United States, Italy and Spain supplied acute and convalescent COVID-19 samples. T cells, B-cell-depleted T cells, or PBMCs supplied cDNA or gDNA.

Sequencing was done on a sample of peripheral blood. V gene TRBV4-2 combines with J gene TRBJ2-2; 11 nucleotides match TRBD2. The clonotype comes from a man aged 40-50 years with acute or convalescent COVID-19. The DNA of the CDR3 is TGTGCCAGCAGCCAAGCGACTAGCGGGGACACCGGGGAGCTGTTTTTT. Translated: CASSQATSGDTGELFF.